The present T cell receptor beta chain was sequenced within a study of blood T cell repertoires in COVID-19 (TCRdb year 2020). Describing the broader study: Collaborator samples came from the United States, Italy and Spain and covered acute and convalescent phases of COVID-19. The material from the prospective study consisted of cDNA or gDNA derived from T cells, B-cell-depleted T cells, or PBMCs. The dataset comprised deeply sampled blood TCRbeta repertoires from subjects exposed to, actively infected with, or recovered from COVID-19. A freely available public database, intended as a resource for researchers studying the immune response to SARS-CoV-2, is where the repertoires were released. The samples were drawn from the first 160 participants of the ongoing ImmuneRACE study and from more than 1,000 subjects provided by 6 global collaborators. Sample metadata almost always included a de-identified subject ID, COVID-19 status, age in years and sex. Where HLA class I and class II types were available, the types were taken from metadata supplied by the sample provider, not from assay-based typing. Results and caveats for the whole study, not just this receptor: Clinical and demographic metadata were provided uncurated, with the amount varying by source and participant.

Remarks on this clone: Its antigen is currently not known. No much larger clonotype is one base removed from it; base qualities were not supplied.

The CDR3 measures 14 amino acids from cysteine to phenylalanine. The retained sequence is limited to the CDR3, 42 bases, with the frame set at the first base. CDR1 and CDR2 are read off the germline V gene as MDHEN and SYDVKM. V is shortened by 8 bases, J by 4 bases, and the region joining them spans 17 bases. The collaborating institutions used their own protocols to collect whole blood in K2EDTA tubes. For TCRbeta analysis, collaborators shipped samples in one of three forms: frozen whole blood, isolated PBMCs, or DNA extracted from either of those sample types. TCRbeta CDR3 regions were amplified from genomic DNA by means of the immunoSEQ Assay, a bias-controlled multiplex PCR. The paper's processing steps were these. The number of nucleated cells in each sample was estimated from the amplification of reference gene primers within the assay. Sequence reads were collapsed and filtered to measure the absolute abundance of every unique TCRbeta CDR3 rearrangement. Productive Simpson clonality was computed per sample as the square root of Simpson's diversity index over productive rearrangements. TCRdb retrieved this table from immuneACCESS and kept in-frame rearrangements only. Not all clones are present; in checked studies, unresolved V genes account for under half, and no reason is known for the remainder. That table furnishes V, J and clone size, whereas the DNA furnished D and trimming. The sample has about 87,000 clones on record, roughly 80% of them singletons. The top ten hold roughly 4% of the sample.

The rearrangement combines TRBV28 with TRBJ1-2; the D gene identity is not certain. The clonotype was recovered from a woman in her forties or fifties with acute or convalescent COVID-19. Sample: peripheral blood. The bases are TGTGCCAGCGGTGGGCCCCCCGAGATCTATGGCTACACCTTC. Its translation is CASGGPPEIYGYTF.